A single sample is the source of the 29 T cell receptor beta chains below, sequenced in a study of cytomegalovirus exposure and HLA in healthy donors (dated by TCRdb to 2016 to 2017). Libraries were prepared through the immunoSEQ multiplex PCR assay. The immuneACCESS repertoire file appears here via TCRdb, limited to in-frame rearrangements. These files lack a portion of the clones; in checked studies, under half of the deficit traces to unresolved V genes, and the cause of the others is not known. The sample contains roughly 56,000 clones, approximately 94% of them found a single time. The ten largest clones add up to roughly 1.2% of the sample. Material for sequencing was PBMCs. The receptors shown here come from a man aged 18 to 29 in good health and CMV-seronegative.

This chain connects TRBV5-5 to TRBJ2-7; 12 bases are shared with TRBD2. The CDR3 spans 16 residues. CDR1 and CDR2 (germline): SGHKS, YYEKEE (reference sequence). J gave up 7 bases and V 4 bases, and 12 bases lay outside the gene matches. The DNA for the CDR3 is TGTGCCAGCAGCCCTCGCCTACTAGCGGGAGGCTGGGAGCAGTACTTC. Its protein product is CASSPRLLAGGWEQYF.

The V call is TRBV19, the J call TRBJ1-5; possibly TRBD1 for D (6 bases). Between the trimmed V and J ends, which lost 7 bases and 3 bases, there was a span of 13 bases. This CDR3 has 14 residues. Germline lookup yields CDR1 LNHDA and CDR2 SQIVND (reference sequence). The CDR3 loop is CASIQTGYNQPQHF. The CDR3 region has the DNA TGTGCCAGTATCCAGACAGGCTACAATCAGCCCCAGCATTTT.

The chain recombines TRBV27 with TRBJ2-1, with TRBD2 matching over 8 bases. Germline CDR1 MNHEY, CDR2 SMNVEV (reference sequence). The ends lost 5 bases at V and 6 bases at J; junction bases unmatched: 3. The CDR3 sequence is 13 residues long. The CDR3 nucleotides read TGTGCCAGCAGTCCGGGACTAGGCAATGAGCAGTTCTTC. Residues: CASSPGLGNEQFF.

The CDR3 protein is CASSLWTGGTGELFF. The DNA of the CDR3 is TGTGCCAGCAGCTTATGGACAGGGGGCACCGGGGAGCTGTTTTTT. The rearrangement joins TRBV7-2 to TRBJ2-2, with 10 bases aligning to TRBD1. CDR3 size: 15 residues. After removal of 2 bases from V and 4 bases from J, the junction contained 1 base not matched to a gene. The germline V gene has CDR1 SGHTA and CDR2 FQGNSA.

The rearrangement joins TRBV25-1 to TRBJ2-5; maybe TRBD1 (6 bases). Trimming shortened V by 2 bases and J by 5 bases, and 15 bases separated the two germline ends. CDR1 MGHDK and CDR2 SYGVNS come from the germline V gene. CDR3 length: 15 amino acids. The CDR3, as DNA: TGTGCCAGCAGTGAAATTAACAGGGCCCACGAGACCCAGTACTTC. Protein product: CASSEINRAHETQYF.

The chain is built from TRBV5-6 and TRBJ2-1; D unresolved. The CDR3 consists of 15 residues. Trimming left V 4 bases short and J 3 bases short, with 14 bases between. Germline CDR1 and CDR2: SGHDT and YYEEEE. DNA for the CDR3: TGTGCCAGCAGCCCCACGGTAAAAATCTACAATGAGCAGTTCTTC. It is translated as CASSPTVKIYNEQFF. The full variable domain, rest sourced from reference TRBV5-6 and TRBJ2-1, is DAGVTQSPTHLIKTRGQQVTLRCSPKSGHDTVSWYQQALGQGPQFIFQYYEEEERQRGNFPDRFSGHQFPNYSSELNVNALLLGDSALYLCASSPTVKIYNEQFFGPGTRLTVL.

The CDR3 here is CASSLGGGGANVLTF. The CDR3 nucleotides are TGTGCCAGCAGCTTGGGGGGTGGTGGGGCCAACGTCCTGACTTTC. This rearrangement joins TRBV7-9 to TRBJ2-6; perhaps TRBD2 as D (6 bases). Germline V lookup: CDR1 SEHNR, CDR2 FQNEAQ (reference sequence). V dropped 3 bases and J dropped 3 bases, with 9 bases sitting between them. The CDR3 extends over 15 amino acids.

V usage is TRBV6-6 and J usage is TRBJ2-7, with TRBD2 as a possible D gene (5 bases). The germline V gene has CDR1 MNHNY and CDR2 SVGAGI (reference sequence). The V and J ends lost 8 bases and 3 bases respectively, with 17 bases between them. This CDR3 region has 14 residues. The CDR3 sequence is CASGKLASGYEQYF. CDR3 DNA: TGTGCCAGCGGAAAATTAGCGAGCGGCTACGAGCAGTACTTC.

The chain is built from TRBV28 and TRBJ1-1, with 7 bases matching TRBD1. J gave up 7 bases and V 5 bases, and 10 bases lay outside the gene matches. CDR3 length equals 14 residues. Germline lookup yields CDR1 MDHEN and CDR2 SYDVKM. The CDR3 is CASSPGTARSEAFF. The CDR3 nucleotides are TGTGCCAGCAGTCCCGGGACAGCGCGTAGTGAAGCTTTCTTT.

As to this clone: One end of the junction does not line up with germline, which may come from a read error. This sample includes further DNA sequences coding for the same CDR3. The chain employs TRBV28 and TRBJ2-2; 10 nucleotides line up with TRBD2. The CDR3 sequence is 17 residues long. In germline, CDR1 is MDHEN, CDR2 SYDVKM. The CDR3 DNA follows: TGTGCCAGCAGTTTCTATTCTCCTAGCGGGAGTACCGGAGAGCTGTTTTTT. As protein: CASSFYSPSGSTGELFF.

V and J are TRBV6-7 and TRBJ2-7, with D unclear. TRBV6-7 counts as an open reading frame of uncertain function. The length of the CDR3 is 10 residues. V was pared by 2 bases and J by 7 bases, with 3 bases between. The CDR3: CASSYAEQYF. The DNA for the CDR3 is TGTGCCAGCAGTTACGCGGAGCAGTACTTC.

V usage is TRBV6-5 and J usage is TRBJ1-5; D is perhaps TRBD1 (5 bases). This CDR3 contains 13 residues. Trimming cost V 4 bases and J 6 bases, with 10 bases left between them. Germline V gene sequence: CDR1 MNHEY, CDR2 SVGAGI. The CDR3 DNA is TGTGCCAGCAGTTCGGGGGGGATTCAGCCCCAGCATTTT. Residues: CASSSGGIQPQHF.

The chain joins TRBV11-2 to TRBJ2-5; 13 positions match TRBD2. V was pared by 2 bases and J by 3 bases, with 6 bases of the junction left unmatched. CDR1 is SGHAT and CDR2 is FQNNGV in the germline V gene. The CDR3 has 17 residues. CDR3 coding DNA: TGTGCCAGCAGCTTAACCGGGGGGACTAGCGGGAAAGAGACCCAGTACTTC. Encoded protein: CASSLTGGTSGKETQYF.

In this sample, this clone turned up once. V and J are TRBV27 and TRBJ2-2; 9 bases fit TRBD2. After removal of 10 bases from V and 6 bases from J, the junction contained 15 bases not matched to a gene. The CDR3 is 16 residues long. CDR1 MNHEY and CDR2 SMNVEV come from the germline V gene (reference sequence). The CDR3 DNA reads TGTGCCACCTCCCCTAGCGGGAATCCTAACGCCGGGGAGCTGTTTTTT. Translation gives CATSPSGNPNAGELFF.

The rearrangement joins TRBV6-4 to TRBJ1-2, with 7 positions matching TRBD1. V lost 5 bases, J lost 8 bases, and 11 bases stayed unmatched. The germline CDR1 and CDR2 sequences are MRHNA and SNTAGT. This CDR3 is 14 amino acids long. The CDR3 region is CASSPRTGYVGYTF. CDR3 bases: TGTGCCAGCAGTCCCCGGACAGGATATGTGGGCTACACCTTC.

The chain is built from TRBV27 and TRBJ1-1; a possible D gene is TRBD1 (5 bases). Trimming took 4 bases from V and 0 from J, leaving 18 bases between them. The CDR3 has 17 residues. Germline V gives CDR1 MNHEY, CDR2 SMNVEV (reference sequence). The CDR3 DNA reads as TGTGCCAGCAGTTCCCGACCCCGGACACGCATGAACACTGAAGCTTTCTTT. Translating gives CASSSRPRTRMNTEAFF.

The genes are TRBV9 and TRBJ2-5, with D perhaps matching TRBD1 (5 bases). Germline V gives CDR1 SGDLS, CDR2 YYNGEE. V was pared by 3 bases and J by 7 bases, with 13 bases between. The length of the CDR3 is 13 residues. The CDR3 here is CASSAQGGGTQYF. DNA of the CDR3: TGTGCCAGCAGCGCCCAGGGTGGCGGGACCCAGTACTTC. Based on the CDR3 plus reference TRBV9 and TRBJ2-5, the full variable domain is DSGVTQTPKHLITATGQRVTLRCSPRSGDLSVYWYQQSLDQGLQFLIQYYNGEERAKGNILERFSAQQFPDLHSELNLSSLELGDSALYFCASSAQGGGTQYFGPGTRLLVL.

The chain is built from TRBV28 and TRBJ1-2; 7 nucleotides agree with TRBD1. Trimming removed 3 bases from V and 8 bases from J; junction bases left unmatched: 6. The germline gives CDR1 MDHEN, CDR2 SYDVKM. This CDR3 spans 13 amino acids. CDR3 residues: CASSLTGLRGYTF. The CDR3 nucleotides read TGTGCCAGCAGTTTGACAGGGCTAAGAGGCTACACCTTC.

V and J are TRBV7-8 and TRBJ2-7; 7 nucleotides align to TRBD1. The CDR3 is 15 amino acids. With 5 bases clipped from V and 2 bases from J, the junction kept 9 bases outside the gene matches. Germline V gene sequence: CDR1 SGHVS, CDR2 FQNEAQ. The DNA of the CDR3 is TGTGCCAGCAGCGGTTCCGGGACAGCGACCTACGAGCAGTACTTC. Translating it yields CASSGSGTATYEQYF.

This rearrangement joins TRBV11-2 to TRBJ1-4; 7 bases match TRBD1. The CDR3 sequence is 14 residues long. Trimming at V came to 2 bases and at J to 7 bases, leaving 4 bases not matched to a gene. Germline lookup yields CDR1 SGHAT and CDR2 FQNNGV. The CDR3 nucleotides are TGTGCCAGCAGCTTAAGGGGGCTCGGTGAAAAACTGTTTTTT. It yields the protein CASSLRGLGEKLFF.

The V and J genes are TRBV6-5 and TRBJ2-5; TRBD2 might be the D (7 bases). This CDR3 comprises 14 residues. From germline, CDR1 is MNHEY and CDR2 SVGAGI. The germline V and J ends were trimmed by 5 bases and 4 bases, with 14 bases remaining between them. Written as DNA, the CDR3 is TGTGCCAGCAGTCTTACAGGGAGGGGAGAGACCCAGTACTTC. Translation: CASSLTGRGETQYF.

CDR3 sequence (DNA): TGTGCCAGCAGCCACGGGACTAGCGGGGGGGGCCTCTCCTACGAGCAGTACTTC. This translates into CASSHGTSGGGLSYEQYF. V is TRBV4-2 and J is TRBJ2-7; 16 bases line up with TRBD2. CDR3 length: 18 residues. The germline CDR1 and CDR2 sequences are LGHNA and YNFKEQ. The V segment lost 3 bases and the J segment 0 bases; nucleotides outside the gene matches: 5.

The rearrangement links TRBV6-5 to TRBJ2-3; 11 bases are a match to TRBD2. Germline lookup yields CDR1 MNHEY and CDR2 SVGAGI. The CDR3 has 15 residues. V lost 2 bases to trimming and J lost 11 bases; unmatched junction nucleotides: 9. The CDR3 DNA is TGTGCCAGCAGTTACCCCTTACTAGCGGGAGAGGGGCAGTATTTT. This translates into CASSYPLLAGEGQYF.

The chain combines TRBV2 with TRBJ2-5; D may be TRBD1 (6 bases). The germline gives CDR1 SNHLY, CDR2 FYNNEI. This CDR3 is 14 amino acids long. V was pared by 4 bases and J by 2 bases, with 11 bases between. CDR3 residues: CASSGTQGQETQYF. CDR3 in DNA: TGTGCCAGCAGTGGGACCCAGGGGCAAGAGACCCAGTACTTC.

The rearrangement links TRBV27 to TRBJ2-3; TRBD2 matches at 8 bases. Trimming removed 2 bases from V and 4 bases from J; junction bases left unmatched: 5. CDR1 is MNHEY and CDR2 is SMNVEV in the germline V gene (reference sequence). The CDR3 loop spans 15 amino acids. DNA of the CDR3: TGTGCCAGCAGTTTAGCGGGAGCGGGAGCAGATACGCAGTATTTT. Translation: CASSLAGAGADTQYF.

J is TRBJ2-2 and V is TRBV7-2, with 7 bases fitting TRBD1. The CDR3 extends over 13 amino acids. V gave up 5 bases and J gave up 8 bases; unmatched junction bases: 5. CDR1 and CDR2 from the germline V gene are SGHTA and FQGNSA. The CDR3 coding sequence is TGTGCCAGCAGCCTGACAGGGCCAGGGGAGCTGTTTTTT. It is translated as CASSLTGPGELFF.

The chain is built from TRBV28 and TRBJ2-3; perhaps TRBD2 as D (6 bases). This CDR3 has 17 residues. V was shortened by 6 bases and J by 0 bases, with 19 bases between the two germline ends. The germline V gene has CDR1 MDHEN and CDR2 SYDVKM. The CDR3 here is CASSIRRVDTSTDTQYF. Written as DNA, the CDR3 is TGTGCCAGCAGCATCCGGAGGGTAGATACTAGCACAGATACGCAGTATTTT.

This chain connects TRBV11-3 to TRBJ1-1; D remains unclear. The CDR3 has 12 residues. V lost 4 bases and J lost 4, with 7 bases in between. CDR1 and CDR2 from the germline V gene are SGHNT and YENEEA. Here the CDR3 DNA reads TGTGCCAGCAGCTCAACCGGCACTGAAGCTTTCTTT. Protein: CASSSTGTEAFF.

This chain joins TRBV27 and TRBJ2-2, with 7 bases identical to TRBD2. There are 16 residues in the CDR3. V gave up 0 bases and J gave up 2 bases; unmatched junction bases: 3. Germline assignment: CDR1 MNHEY and CDR2 SMNVEV (reference sequence). CDR3 residues: CASSLSPSGNTGELFF. The CDR3 DNA follows: TGTGCCAGCAGTTTATCGCCTAGCGGCAACACCGGGGAGCTGTTTTTT.